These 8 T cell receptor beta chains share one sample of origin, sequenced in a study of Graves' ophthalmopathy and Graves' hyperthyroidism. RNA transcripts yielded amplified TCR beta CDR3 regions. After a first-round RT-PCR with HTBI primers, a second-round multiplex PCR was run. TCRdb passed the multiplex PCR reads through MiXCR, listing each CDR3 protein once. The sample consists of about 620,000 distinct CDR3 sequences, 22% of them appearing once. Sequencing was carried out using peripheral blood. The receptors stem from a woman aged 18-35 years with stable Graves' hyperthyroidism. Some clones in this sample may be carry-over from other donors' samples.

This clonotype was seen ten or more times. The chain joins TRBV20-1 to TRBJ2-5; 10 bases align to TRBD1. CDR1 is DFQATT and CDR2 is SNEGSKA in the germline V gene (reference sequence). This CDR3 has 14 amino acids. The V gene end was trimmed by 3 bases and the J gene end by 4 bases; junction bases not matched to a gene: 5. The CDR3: CSARRTGGRETQYF. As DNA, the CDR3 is TGCAGTGCTAGGAGGACAGGGGGGAGAGAGACCCAGTACTTC.

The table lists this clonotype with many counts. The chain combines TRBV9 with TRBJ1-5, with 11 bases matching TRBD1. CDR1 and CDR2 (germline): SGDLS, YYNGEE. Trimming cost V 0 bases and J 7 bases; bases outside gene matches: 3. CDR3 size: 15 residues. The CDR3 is CASSVGTGGSQPQHF. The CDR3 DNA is TGTGCCAGCAGCGTAGGGACAGGGGGCAGCCAGCCCCAGCATTTT.

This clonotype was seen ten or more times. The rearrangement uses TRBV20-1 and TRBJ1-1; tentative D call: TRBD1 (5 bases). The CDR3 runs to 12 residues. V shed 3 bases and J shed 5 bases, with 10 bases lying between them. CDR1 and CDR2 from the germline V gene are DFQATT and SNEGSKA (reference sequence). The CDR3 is CSASSGGTEAFF. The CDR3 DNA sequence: TGCAGTGCTAGTTCCGGGGGGACTGAAGCTTTCTTT.

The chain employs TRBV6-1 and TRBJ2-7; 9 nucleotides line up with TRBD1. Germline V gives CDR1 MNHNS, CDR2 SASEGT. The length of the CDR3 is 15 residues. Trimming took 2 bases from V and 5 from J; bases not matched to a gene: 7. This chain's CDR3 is CASSERDRVVHEQYF. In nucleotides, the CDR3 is TGTGCCAGCAGTGAACGGGACAGGGTGGTTCACGAGCAGTACTTC.

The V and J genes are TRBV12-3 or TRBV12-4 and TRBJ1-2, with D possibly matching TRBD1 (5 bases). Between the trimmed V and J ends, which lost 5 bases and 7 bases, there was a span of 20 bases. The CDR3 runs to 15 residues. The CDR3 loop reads CASSGVKGSRGGYTF. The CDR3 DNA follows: TGTGCCAGCAGTGGAGTCAAGGGGAGTCGAGGTGGCTACACCTTC.

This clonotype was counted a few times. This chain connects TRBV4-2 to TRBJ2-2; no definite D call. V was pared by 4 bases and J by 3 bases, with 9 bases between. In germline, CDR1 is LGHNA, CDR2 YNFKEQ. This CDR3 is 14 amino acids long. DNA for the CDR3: TGTGCCAGCAGCCCGGCTGGCGACACCGGGGAGCTGTTTTTT. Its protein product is CASSPAGDTGELFF.

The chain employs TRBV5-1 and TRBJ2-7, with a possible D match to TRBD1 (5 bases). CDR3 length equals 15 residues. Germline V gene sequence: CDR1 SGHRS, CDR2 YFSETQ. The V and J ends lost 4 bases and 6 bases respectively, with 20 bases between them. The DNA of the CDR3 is TGCGCCAGCAGCCTCCCCAGGGATACGTACACCGAGCAGTACTTC. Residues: CASSLPRDTYTEQYF.

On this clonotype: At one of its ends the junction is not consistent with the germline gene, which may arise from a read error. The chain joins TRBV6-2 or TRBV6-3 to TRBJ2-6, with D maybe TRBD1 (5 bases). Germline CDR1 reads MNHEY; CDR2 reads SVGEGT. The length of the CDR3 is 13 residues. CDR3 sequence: CASGLSGANALTF. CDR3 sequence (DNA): TGTGCCAGCGGCCTCTCTGGGGCCAACGCCCTGACTTTC.